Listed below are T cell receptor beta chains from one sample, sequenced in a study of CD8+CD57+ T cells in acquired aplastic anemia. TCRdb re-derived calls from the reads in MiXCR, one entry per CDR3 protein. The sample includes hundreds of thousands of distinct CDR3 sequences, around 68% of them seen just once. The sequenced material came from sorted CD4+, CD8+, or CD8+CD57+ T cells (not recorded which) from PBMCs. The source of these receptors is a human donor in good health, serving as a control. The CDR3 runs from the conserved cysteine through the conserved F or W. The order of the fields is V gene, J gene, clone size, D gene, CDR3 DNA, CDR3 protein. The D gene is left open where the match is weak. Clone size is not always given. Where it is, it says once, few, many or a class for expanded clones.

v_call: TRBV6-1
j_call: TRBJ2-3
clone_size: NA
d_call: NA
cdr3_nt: TGTGCCAGCACGGGGGACACAGATACGCAGTATTTT
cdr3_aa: CASTGDTDTQYF

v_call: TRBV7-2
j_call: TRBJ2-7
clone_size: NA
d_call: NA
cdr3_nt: TGTGCCAGCACGGAGGGGAGGAACACTGAAGCTTTC
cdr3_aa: CASTEGRNTEAF

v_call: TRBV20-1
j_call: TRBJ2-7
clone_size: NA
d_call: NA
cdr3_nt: TGCAGTGCGCTCGCAACCGCGTGGGACAACGAGCAGTACTTC
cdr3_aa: CSALATAWDNEQYF

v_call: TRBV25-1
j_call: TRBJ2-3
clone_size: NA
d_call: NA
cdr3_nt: TGTGCCACCCTGCAGGATCCCACAGATACGCAGTATTTT
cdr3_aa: CATLQDPTDTQYF

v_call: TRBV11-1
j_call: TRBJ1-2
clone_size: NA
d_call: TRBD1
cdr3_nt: TGTGCCAGCAGACGGGACAGGATCGATGGCTACACCTTC
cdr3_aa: CASRRDRIDGYTF

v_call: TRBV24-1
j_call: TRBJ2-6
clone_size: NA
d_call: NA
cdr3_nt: TGTGCCACCAGTGATCCCCAGGGCTCTGGGGCCAACGTCCTGACTTTC
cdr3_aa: CATSDPQGSGANVLTF

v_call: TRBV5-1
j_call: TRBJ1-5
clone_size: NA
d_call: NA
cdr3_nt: TGCGCCAGCAGCTTGGCAGGCACAAACGAGCATTTT
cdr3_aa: CASSLAGTNEHF

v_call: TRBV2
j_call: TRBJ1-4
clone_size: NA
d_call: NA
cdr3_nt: TGTGCCGCCAGCAGAGACGGGACTGAAACACTGTTTTTT
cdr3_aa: CAASRDGTETLFF

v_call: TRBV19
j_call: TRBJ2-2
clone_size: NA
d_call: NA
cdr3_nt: NA
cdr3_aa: CASSATGRGTGEQYFELFF

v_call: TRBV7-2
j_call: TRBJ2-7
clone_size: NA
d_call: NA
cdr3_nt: TGTGCCAGCAGCTTGGGGTCGCTAAGAGACGAGCAGTACTTC
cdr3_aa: CASSLGSLRDEQYF

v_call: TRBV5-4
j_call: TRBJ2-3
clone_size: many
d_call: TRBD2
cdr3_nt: TGTGCCAGCAGCCTTCAGCGGGGGGGCGCCACAGATACGCAGTATTTT
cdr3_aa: CASSLQRGGATDTQYF

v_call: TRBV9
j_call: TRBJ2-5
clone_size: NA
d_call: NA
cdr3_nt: TGTGCCAGCAGCCCAAGTGGGTCCGACAACGAGCAGTTC
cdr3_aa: CASSPSGSDNEQF

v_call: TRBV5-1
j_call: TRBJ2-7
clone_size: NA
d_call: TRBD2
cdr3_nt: TGCGCCAGCATGGCCACGGAGGGGAGGGTCTACGAGCAGTACTTC
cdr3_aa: CASMATEGRVYEQYF

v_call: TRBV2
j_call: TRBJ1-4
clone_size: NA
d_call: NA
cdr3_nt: TGTGCCAGCCAGAGGCGGAACACGGAAGCTTTCTTTAGTGAAAAAACGTTTTTT
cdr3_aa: CASQRRNTEAFFSEKTFF

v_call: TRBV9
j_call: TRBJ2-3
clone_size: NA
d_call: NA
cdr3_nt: TGTGCCGGCAGCGTATTCGGGACTGAGACAGATACGCAGTATTTT
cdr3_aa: CAGSVFGTETDTQYF

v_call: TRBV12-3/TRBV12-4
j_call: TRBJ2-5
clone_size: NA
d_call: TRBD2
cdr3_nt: TGTGCCAGCAGCCCGACTAGCGGGGGGACCCAGTACTTC
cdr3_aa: CASSPTSGGTQYF

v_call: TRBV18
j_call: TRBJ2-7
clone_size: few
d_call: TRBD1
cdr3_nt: TGTGCCAGCTCACCAGCAACGACAGTCAGGGGGGAGCAGTACTTC
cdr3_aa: CASSPATTVRGEQYF

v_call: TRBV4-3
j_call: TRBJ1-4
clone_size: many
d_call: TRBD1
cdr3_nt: TGCGCCAGCAGCCCGACAGGGCCGGGTGAAAAACTGTTTTTT
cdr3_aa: CASSPTGPGEKLFF

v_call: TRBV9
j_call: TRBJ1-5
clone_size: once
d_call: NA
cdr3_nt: TGTGCCAGCACTAGCGGGGTCGGAGAGCCCCAGTACTTT
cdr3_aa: CASTSGVGEPQYF

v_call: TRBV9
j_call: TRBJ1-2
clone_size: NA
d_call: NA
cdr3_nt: NA
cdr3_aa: CASSVAAGTEAEAF

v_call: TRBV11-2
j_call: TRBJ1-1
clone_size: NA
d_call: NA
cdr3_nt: TGTGCCAGCAGCCTATCCCAAGGCTGTGAAGCTTTCTTT
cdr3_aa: CASSLSQGCEAFF

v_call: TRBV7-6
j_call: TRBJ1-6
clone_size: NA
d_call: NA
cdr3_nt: TGTGCCAGCAGCGTAGATCCACGGCGCGATGATACACCCCTCCACTTT
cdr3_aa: CASSVDPRRDDTPLHF

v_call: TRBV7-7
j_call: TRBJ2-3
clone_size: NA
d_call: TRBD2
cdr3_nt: TGTGCTAGCAGCCCTCCGGGAGGGCGGGGACTATGGCAATATTTT
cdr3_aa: CASSPPGGRGLWQYF

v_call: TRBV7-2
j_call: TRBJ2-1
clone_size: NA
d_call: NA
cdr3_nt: TGCGCCAGCAGCTTAGGGTTCTCATACAATGAGGGGTTCTTC
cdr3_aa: CASSLGFSYNEGFF

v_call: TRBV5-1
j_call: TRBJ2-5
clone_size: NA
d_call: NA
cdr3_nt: TGCGCCAGCAGCTTGGCAGCCGGACGGGGAGAGACCCAGTACTTC
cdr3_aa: CASSLAAGRGETQYF

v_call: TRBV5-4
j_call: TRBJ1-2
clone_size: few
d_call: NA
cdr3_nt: TGTGCCAGCACCAACGGTTTCGGCTATGGCTACACCTTC
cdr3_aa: CASTNGFGYGYTF

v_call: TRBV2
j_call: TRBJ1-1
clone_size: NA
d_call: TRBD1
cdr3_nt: TGTGCCAGCAGTGGACAGGGTACGAACACTGAAGCTTTCTTT
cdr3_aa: CASSGQGTNTEAFF

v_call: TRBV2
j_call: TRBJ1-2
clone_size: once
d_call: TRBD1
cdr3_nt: TGTGCCAGCACATGGGGGGGACAGGGGAACTATGGCCACACCTTC
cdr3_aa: CASTWGGQGNYGHTF

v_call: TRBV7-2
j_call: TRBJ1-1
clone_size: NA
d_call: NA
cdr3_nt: TGTGCCAGCAGCTTAAGCAGTTCCACCTACGAGCAGTTCTTT
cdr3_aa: CASSLSSSTYEQFF

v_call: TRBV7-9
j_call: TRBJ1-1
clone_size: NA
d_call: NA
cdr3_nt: TGTGCCAGCAGCTTAGAGCGAATCGCGAACACTGAAGCTTTCTTT
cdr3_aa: CASSLERIANTEAFF

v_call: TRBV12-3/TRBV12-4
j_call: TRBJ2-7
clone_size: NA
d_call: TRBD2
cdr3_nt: TGTGCCAGCAGTTTGACCCTAGCGGGAGAATCCTACGAGCAGTACTTC
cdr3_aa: CASSLTLAGESYEQYF

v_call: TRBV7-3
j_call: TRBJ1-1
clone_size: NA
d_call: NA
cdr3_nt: TGTGCCAGCAGCCTAACCGGTGGCGGGAACACTGAAGCTTTCTTT
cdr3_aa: CASSLTGGGNTEAFF

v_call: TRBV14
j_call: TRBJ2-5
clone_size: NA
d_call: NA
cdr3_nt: TGTGCCAGCAGCCAAGATTGGGGTCTACGAGCAGTACCCCAGTACTTC
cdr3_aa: CASSQDWGLRAVPQYF

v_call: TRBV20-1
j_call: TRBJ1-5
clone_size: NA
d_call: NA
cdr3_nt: TGCAGTGCTAGAACAGGGAGGAGCACTCAGCCCCAGCATTTT
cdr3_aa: CSARTGRSTQPQHF

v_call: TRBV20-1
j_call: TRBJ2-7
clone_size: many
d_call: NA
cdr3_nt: TGCAGTGCCCTCGCACCCACTTGGGACAACGAGCAGTACTTC
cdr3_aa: CSALAPTWDNEQYF

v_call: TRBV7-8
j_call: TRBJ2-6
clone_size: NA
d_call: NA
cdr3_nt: TGTGCCAGCAGCACGGGGACTGACTACGAGCACTACTTCACTTTC
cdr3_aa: CASSTGTDYEHYFTF

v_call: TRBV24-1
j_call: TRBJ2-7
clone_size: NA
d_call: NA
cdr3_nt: TGTGCCACTCCTCATAGCTACGAGCAGTACTTC
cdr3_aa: CATPHSYEQYF

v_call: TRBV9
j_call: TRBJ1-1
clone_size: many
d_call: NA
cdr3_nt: TGTGCCAGCAGCAAACAGGATAGGAACACTGAAGCTTTCTTT
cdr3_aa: CASSKQDRNTEAFF

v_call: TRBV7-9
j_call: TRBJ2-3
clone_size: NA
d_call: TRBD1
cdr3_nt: TGTGCCAGCAGCTCGAGTCGGACAGGGAACACCGGGGAGTATTTT
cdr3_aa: CASSSSRTGNTGEYF

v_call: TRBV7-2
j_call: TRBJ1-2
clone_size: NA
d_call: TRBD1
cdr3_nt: TGTGCCAGCAGCCAAGAAGGGACAGGGAGAGGAGGAGGCACCTTC
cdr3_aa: CASSQEGTGRGGGTF

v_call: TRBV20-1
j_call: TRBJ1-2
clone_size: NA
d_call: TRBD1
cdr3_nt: TGCAGTGCTTTCCAGACAGGGGGCAGAACCTTC
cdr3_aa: CSAFQTGGRTF

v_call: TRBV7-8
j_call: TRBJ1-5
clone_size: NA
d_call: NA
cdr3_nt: TGTGCCAGCACCCTGGGGAGGCATGAGCCCCAGTACTTT
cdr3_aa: CASTLGRHEPQYF

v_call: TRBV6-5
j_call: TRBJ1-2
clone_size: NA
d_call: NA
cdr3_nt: TGTGCCAGCAGTTACGGATCAAATGGCTACACCTTC
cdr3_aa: CASSYGSNGYTF

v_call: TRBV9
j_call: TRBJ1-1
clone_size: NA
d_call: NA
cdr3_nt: TGTGCCAGCAGCGTAGGGGAGGGGCGGGTGGCTTTCTTT
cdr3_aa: CASSVGEGRVAFF

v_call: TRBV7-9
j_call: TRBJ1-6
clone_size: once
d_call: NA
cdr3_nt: TGTGCCAGCAGCCAATTGGGGGGGTTAGTGGGATCACCCCTCCACTTT
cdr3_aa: CASSQLGGLVGSPLHF

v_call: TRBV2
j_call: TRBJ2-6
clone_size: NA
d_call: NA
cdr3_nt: TGTGCCAGCAGCGTAGGAGGAGCTGGGGCCAACGTCCTGACTTTC
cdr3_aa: CASSVGGAGANVLTF

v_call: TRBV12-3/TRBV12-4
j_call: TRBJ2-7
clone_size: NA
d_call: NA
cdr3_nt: TGTGCCAGCAGGCCGGACGCTCGCTACGAGCAGTACTTC
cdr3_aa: CASRPDARYEQYF

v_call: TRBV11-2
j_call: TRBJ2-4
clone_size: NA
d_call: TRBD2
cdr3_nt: TGTGCCGGCAGCCCGACGACTAGCGGACAGAAAAACATTCAGTACTTC
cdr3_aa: CAGSPTTSGQKNIQYF

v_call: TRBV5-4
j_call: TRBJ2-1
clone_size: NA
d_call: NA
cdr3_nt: TGTGCCAGCAGCTTAGGGGAAACCTACTACAATGAGCAGTTCTTC
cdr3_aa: CASSLGETYYNEQFF

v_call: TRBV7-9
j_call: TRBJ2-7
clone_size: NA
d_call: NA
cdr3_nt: TGTGCCAGCAGCTTGGAACTAGCTAACGAGCAGTACTTC
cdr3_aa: CASSLELANEQYF

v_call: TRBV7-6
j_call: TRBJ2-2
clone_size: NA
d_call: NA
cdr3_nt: TGTGCCAGCAGGCGGGGGCCAAACTACGAGCAGTACTTTTTT
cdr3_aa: CASRRGPNYEQYFF

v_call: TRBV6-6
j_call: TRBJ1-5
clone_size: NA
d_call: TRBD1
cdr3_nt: TGTGCCAGCAGTCGACAGGGAGGTCAGCCCCAGCATTTT
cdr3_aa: CASSRQGGQPQHF

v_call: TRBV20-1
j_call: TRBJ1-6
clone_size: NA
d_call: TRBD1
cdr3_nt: TGCAGCGCCGAGGACAGGGCCCGAGATATCCACTTT
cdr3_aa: CSAEDRARDIHF

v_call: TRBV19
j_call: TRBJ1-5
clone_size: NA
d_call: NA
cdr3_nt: TGTGCCAGCAGTATCCAAATCGCGGGGGATATGCAGTATTTGGCCCAGCATTTT
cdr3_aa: CASSIQIAGDMQYLAQHF

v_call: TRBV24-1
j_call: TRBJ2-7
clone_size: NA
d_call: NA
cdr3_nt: TGTGCCAGCAGTCCTCTCCAAACTCAAGAGCAGCACTTT
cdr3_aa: CASSPLQTQEQHF

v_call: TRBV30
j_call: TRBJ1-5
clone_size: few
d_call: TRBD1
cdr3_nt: TGTGCCTGGAGTCCCTACAGGGGGTTAGGACAGCCCCAGCATTTT
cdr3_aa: CAWSPYRGLGQPQHF

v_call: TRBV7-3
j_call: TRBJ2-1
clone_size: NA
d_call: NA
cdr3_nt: TGTGCCAGCAGCATAGCAGGGGCGACACCCCACCACTTTTTC
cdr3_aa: CASSIAGATPHHFF

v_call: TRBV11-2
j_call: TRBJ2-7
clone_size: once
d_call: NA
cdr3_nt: TGTGCCAGCAGCCACCCGTTGTTGCAGGGTGCTACTGGTCAGTACTTC
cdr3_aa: CASSHPLLQGATGQYF

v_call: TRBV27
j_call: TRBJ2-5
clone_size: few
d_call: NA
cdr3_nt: TGTGCCAGCAGCCGCTCGAGTATAGGTGAGACCCAGTACTTC
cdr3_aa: CASSRSSIGETQYF

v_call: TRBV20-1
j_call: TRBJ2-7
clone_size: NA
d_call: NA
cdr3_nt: TGCAGTGCGCCGGGACGTAACTACGACGAGCAGTACTTC
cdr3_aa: CSAPGRNYDEQYF